The T cell receptor beta chain described here comes from a study of T cells in Graves' hyperthyroidism and ophthalmopathy (dated by TCRdb to the late 2010s). For context, the study as a whole: Peripheral blood was sampled at the time of initial diagnosis, prior to any treatment. A discovery cohort of about a hundred patients, about 44 with Graves' ophthalmopathy and 55 to 65 with stable Graves' hyperthyroidism, was used to find distinguishing TCR V-J signatures. An independent validation cohort of under 20 hyperthyroidism patients and 17 patients who later progressed to ophthalmopathy tested prospective prediction of ophthalmopathy. The 75 to 100 discovery patients were divided at random into training and test sets in a 7:3 ratio. Thyroid tissue and blood T-cell repertoires from about six Graves' hyperthyroidism patients were also compared in the study. Following sampling, methimazole starting at 30 mg daily was given to hyperthyroidism patients, and high-dose intravenous methylprednisolone was given to ophthalmopathy patients. TCR Vbeta CDR3 sequencing of some 140 peripheral blood samples (about 45 ophthalmopathy, 75 to 80 hyperthyroidism and some 17 progressor patients) is reported in the paper.

What the authors observed across the whole study: A model built on a 13 V-J signature distinguished ophthalmopathy from stable hyperthyroidism, reaching around 88% sensitivity and around 81% specificity in cross-validation and 80%/75% in testing. Sample size was not statistically predetermined, and investigators were not blinded to group allocation. In validation, the model predicted progression to ophthalmopathy a median of 6.5 months before onset, with roughly 71% sensitivity and 72.22% specificity. Most expanded thyroid clonotypes (frequency above 0.001) were also found in blood, which suggests that blood repertoires may mirror thyroid immune responses.

Notes on this clonotype: Its antigen remains undetermined. It has no much larger one-base neighbor in the sample; base qualities were not kept.

Trimming costs V 4 bases and J 0 bases, and their ends lie 12 bases apart. The CDR3 spans 15 residues, from the cysteine through the phenylalanine. The retained sequence is limited to the CDR3, 45 bases, with the frame set at the first base. The germline V gene provides CDR1 SGHTA and CDR2 FQGTGA. Amplification of TCR beta CDR3 regions was carried out from RNA transcripts. A first-round RT-PCR of the TCR CDR3 used the HTBI primer set with the Qiagen OneStep RT-PCR kit. A second multiplex PCR round built the libraries, followed by size selection and purification. The libraries were sequenced on an Illumina HiSeq2000 using paired-end 100 bp reads. Per the original workflow: SOAPnuke was used to process the raw data, removing reads that contained adapters or uncalled bases, had a mean Phred below 15, or lacked an exact match to the constant primer or identifier. COPE v1.2.5 was used to merge the high-quality paired reads, and each unique nucleotide sequence was defined as a clonotype. Clonotypes were aligned to IMGT TRBV, TRBD and TRBJ reference segments using MiTCR v1.1. Only V-J combinations with frequency above 0.0001, covering 99.2% of repertoires, were analysed. The TCS score was defined as the ratio of F50 (clonal expansion) to E x V (chaos), calculated using BLOSUM62-based TCRdist between CDR3 peptides within each V-J. Welch's t-statistics and random forest reduced 500 to 650 V-J features to under 15, which were used in a naive Bayes classifier (R e1071). TCRdb reworked the public reads: Q25 trimming with fastp, MiXCR clone assembly, productive beta chains retained. Entries that share a CDR3 protein sequence are merged under the most common genes and DNA. The V and J calls were determined by TCRdb, not by the authors. The sample yields fewer than 700,000 distinct CDR3 sequences; more than 15% were counted once. The ten top clones hold roughly 15% of the sample.

Ophthalmopathy patients had moderately to severely active disease, Clinical Activity Score of at least 3, NOSPECS grade of at least 4, and duration under 3 months. Patients with uncontrolled infections, other autoimmune diseases, pregnancy or lactation were excluded. Diagnoses were based on clinical symptoms, serum thyroxine and TRAb, thyroid ultrasound and orbital computed tomography. Ficoll-Paque density gradient centrifugation was used to isolate PBMCs from approximately 11 ml of fresh peripheral blood. Total RNA was extracted with Trizol reagent, and quality was checked on an Agilent 2100 Bioanalyzer.

Sequenced material: blood. The chain is made from TRBV7-3 and TRBJ1-1; the D gene lacks a confident call. The source of this sequence is a woman aged 18 to 35 with Graves' ophthalmopathy. The sequence in DNA is TGTGCCAGCAGCTCGTCAGACACGCTGAACACTGAAGCTTTCTTT. Translation gives CASSSSDTLNTEAFF.